This TCR beta chain was sequenced for a study of cytomegalovirus exposure and HLA in healthy donors. Study findings and constraints: As a later analysis showed, a missense DCLRE1C variant was linked to trimming of TCR beta V- and J-genes. HLA allele associations emerged for roughly 17,000 TCR beta sequences in a later analysis, at 0.05 false discovery rate.

CDR1 is SGDLS, CDR2 YYNGEE, per germline. V shed 0 bases and J shed 9 bases, with 16 bases lying between them. The length of the CDR3 is 15 residues. 60 Vbeta and 13 Jbeta primers were used in PCR. Assay used: immunoSEQ multiplex PCR; TCRdb lists only in-frame clones, some missing. The table records 70,000 to 90,000 clones, more than 60% of them present only once. The sample holds a few counts of this clone. Its matching antigen is unknown. The sample was PBMCs. The chain uses TRBV9 and TRBJ2-1; D perhaps matches TRBD2 (5 bases). This TCR was sampled from a man aged 35 to 55 in good health and CMV-seronegative. The CDR3 sequence is CASSVVTTGDSEQFF. In DNA, the CDR3 is TGTGCCAGCAGCGTAGTGACTACCGGGGATAGTGAGCAGTTCTTC. The whole variable domain, remainder taken from reference TRBV9 and TRBJ2-1, is DSGVTQTPKHLITATGQRVTLRCSPRSGDLSVYWYQQSLDQGLQFLIQYYNGEERAKGNILERFSAQQFPDLHSELNLSSLELGDSALYFCASSVVTTGDSEQFFGPGTRLTVL.